The entry below gives a single T cell receptor beta chain sequence along with its context. What antigen it recognizes has not been identified. No base quality values were provided; no much bigger clone lies one nucleotide off. This entry is derived from a study of blood T cell repertoires in COVID-19 (dated by TCRdb to about 2020). For the study in its entirety: Samples covering the acute and convalescent phases of COVID-19 were provided by collaborators in the United States, Italy and Spain. The material from the prospective study consisted of cDNA or gDNA derived from T cells, B-cell-depleted T cells, or PBMCs. Subjects who had been exposed to COVID-19, were actively infected with it, or had recovered from it provided the deeply sampled blood TCRbeta repertoires that made up the dataset. A freely available public database, intended as a resource for researchers studying the immune response to SARS-CoV-2, is where the repertoires were released. Samples were obtained from the ongoing ImmuneRACE study (first 160 participants) and from approximately 1,200 subjects provided by 6 global collaborators. Sample metadata almost always included a de-identified subject ID, COVID-19 status, age in years and sex. HLA class I and class II types, where available, came from metadata supplied by the sample provider rather than from assay-based typing. General study outcomes and caveats: The amount of clinical and demographic metadata varied by source and participant and was provided uncurated.

For this chain, trimming is 1 base at the V end and 6 bases at the J end, and the number of junction bases without a gene match is 8. From the cysteine up to the phenylalanine, the CDR3 has a length of 15 residues. CDR3 DNA is the only sequence kept; it has 45 bases, read in frame from the first base. From a lookup of the germline V gene, CDR1 and CDR2 are SQVTM and ANQGSEA. Each collaborating institution followed its own protocols to collect whole blood in K2EDTA tubes. Collaborator samples were shipped for TCRbeta analysis as frozen whole blood, isolated PBMCs, or DNA extracted from either sample type. TCRbeta CDR3 regions were amplified from genomic DNA by means of the immunoSEQ Assay, a bias-controlled multiplex PCR. Per the original workflow: Within the assay, amplification of reference gene primers was used to estimate how many nucleated cells each sample contained. Sequence reads were collapsed and filtered to measure the absolute abundance of every unique TCRbeta CDR3 rearrangement. For each sample, productive Simpson clonality was calculated as the square root of Simpson's diversity index across productive rearrangements. TCRdb provides this immuneACCESS table in a form limited to in-frame rearrangements. Some clones are lacking; in checked studies, under half of them reflect an unresolved V gene, and why the rest are absent is not known. The V and J calls and the clone size are those of that table, but D and trimming were determined from the DNA. This sample lists fewer than 300,000 clones; 81% were detected once. About 3.2% of the sample lies in the top ten.

The receptor chain draws on TRBV29-1 and TRBJ1-1, with 10 central nucleotides matching TRBD1. The source is a woman in her sixties with active or convalescent COVID-19. The sequenced material came from peripheral blood. The CDR3 is CSVEAYWTGGSEAFF. The DNA is as follows: TGCAGCGTTGAAGCTTACTGGACAGGGGGTTCTGAAGCTTTCTTT.